These 2 T cell receptor beta chains share one sample of origin, sequenced in a study of immune cell composition in non-small cell lung cancer. Normal lung sampling was at least 3 cm from the tumour, as distant as possible. Sequenced by immunoSEQ multiplex PCR; TCRdb stores in-frame clones only, minus some. This table has over 6,500 clones, roughly two thirds appearing once. The material sequenced was non-adjacent lung tissue. These receptors came from a human donor with non-small cell lung cancer.

This chain connects TRBV5-8 to TRBJ1-3; no clear D gene. V shed 2 bases and J shed 4 bases, with 13 bases lying between them. Germline loops: CDR1 SGHTS, CDR2 YDEGEE. The CDR3 length is 15 residues. In DNA, the CDR3 is TGTGCCAGCAGCTTCATCGGAGGGAGCGGAAACACCATATATTTT. Its protein is CASSFIGGSGNTIYF. Supplemented by reference TRBV5-8 and TRBJ1-3, the full variable domain reads EAGVTQSPTHLIKTRGQQATLRCSPISGHTSVYWYQQALGLGLQFLLWYDEGEERNRGNFPPRFSGRQFPNYSSELNVNALELEDSALYLCASSFIGGSGNTIYFGEGSWLTVV.

V gene TRBV13 combines with J gene TRBJ1-2; perhaps TRBD1 as D (5 bases). With 5 bases removed from V and 5 bases from J, the gap between germline ends came to 18 bases. The length of the CDR3 is 15 residues. The germline gives CDR1 PRHDT, CDR2 FYEKMQ (reference sequence). In nucleotides, the CDR3 is TGTGCCAGCAGCCCGGTGCGGGGTGGGGGATATGGCTACACCTTC. Translating gives CASSPVRGGGYGYTF.